This is a list of T cell receptor beta chains from one sample in a study of cytomegalovirus exposure and HLA in healthy donors. The protocol was immunoSEQ multiplex PCR, while the TCRdb copy is restricted to in-frame clones and leaves out a portion. The sample lists approximately 99,000 clones, about 85% occurring once. Sequencing was done on a sample of PBMCs. The origin of the receptors is a woman under 30 in good health and CMV-seronegative. Both conserved end residues are part of each CDR3. Each record gives: J gene, D gene, clone size, V gene, CDR3 protein, CDR3 DNA. The D gene is left open where the match is weak. The size of a clone is reported for some rows only, either as once, few or many, or as a class for expanded clones.

TRBJ1-3 | - | - | TRBV25-1 | CASSEKVGVGNTIYF | TGTGCCAGCAGTGAAAAAGTCGGAGTTGGAAACACCATATATTTT
TRBJ1-1 | - | - | TRBV6-5 | CASSGGGRNTEAFF | TGTGCCAGCAGCGGTGGGGGCCGGAACACTGAAGCTTTCTTT
TRBJ2-2 | TRBD2 | - | TRBV27 | CASSFREGSRTGELFF | TGTGCCAGCAGTTTTAGGGAGGGGTCACGGACCGGGGAGCTGTTTTTT
TRBJ2-6 | TRBD1 | once | TRBV9 | CASSRDRGGGANVLTF | TGTGCCAGCAGCCGGGACAGGGGAGGTGGGGCCAACGTCCTGACTTTC
TRBJ1-1 | TRBD1 | once | TRBV9 | CASSVGDRGEDTEAFF | TGTGCCAGCAGCGTAGGGGACAGGGGGGAGGACACTGAAGCTTTCTTT
TRBJ2-3 | - | - | TRBV15 | CATSREYSTDTQYF | TGTGCCACCAGCAGAGAGTATAGCACAGATACGCAGTATTTT
TRBJ2-5 | - | - | TRBV27 | CASSPGSGRGGTQYF | TGTGCCAGCAGTCCTGGGTCCGGCCGGGGTGGGACCCAGTACTTC
TRBJ1-2 | - | once | TRBV5-5 | CASSWVVGSRGYTF | TGTGCCAGCAGTTGGGTTGTGGGGAGTCGAGGCTACACCTTC
TRBJ2-7 | TRBD2 | once | TRBV19 | CASSISGELEQYF | TGTGCCAGTAGTATTAGCGGGGAGCTAGAGCAGTACTTC
TRBJ2-7 | TRBD2 | - | TRBV6-1 | CASSEHERGAQYF | TGTGCCAGCAGTGAACATGAGCGGGGGGCTCAGTACTTC
TRBJ1-4 | TRBD1 | - | TRBV18 | CASSPMTGGEEKLFF | TGTGCCAGCTCACCGATGACAGGGGGCGAAGAAAAACTGTTTTTT
TRBJ2-7 | - | - | TRBV28 | CASSNYEQYF | TGTGCCAGCAGCAACTACGAGCAGTACTTC
TRBJ1-6 | - | - | TRBV9 | CASSVGGSSSYNSPLHF | TGTGCCAGCAGCGTAGGAGGCTCGAGCTCCTATAATTCACCCCTCCACTTT
TRBJ1-3 | - | - | TRBV9 | CASNPGQISGNTIYF | TGTGCCAGCAACCCGGGACAAATCTCTGGAAACACCATATATTTT
TRBJ2-1 | - | few | TRBV18 | CASSPPAGASYNEQFF | TGTGCCAGCTCACCACCCGCAGGGGCGTCCTACAATGAGCAGTTCTTC
TRBJ2-7 | - | few | TRBV7-3 | CASSLTPRDEQYF | TGTGCCAGCAGCTTAACTCCCCGGGACGAGCAGTACTTC
TRBJ1-5 | - | - | TRBV12-2 | CASRLVGAYSNQPQHF | TGTGCAAGTCGTTTAGTGGGGGCGTATAGCAATCAGCCCCAGCATTTT
TRBJ1-6 | TRBD1 | - | TRBV19 | CASSITGVPSYNSPLHF | TGTGCCAGTAGTATTACAGGGGTGCCCTCCTATAATTCACCCCTCCACTTT
TRBJ2-5 | - | - | TRBV6-1 | CASSEQRGRQETQYF | TGTGCCAGCAGTGAACAGAGAGGGCGGCAAGAGACCCAGTACTTC
TRBJ1-1 | - | - | TRBV6-1 | CASSEKPLQEAFF | TGTGCCAGCAGTGAGAAACCCCTACAGGAAGCTTTCTTT
TRBJ1-5 | - | - | TRBV27 | CASSQSGRVRGNQPQHF | TGTGCCAGCAGTCAGAGCGGGAGGGTACGGGGGAATCAGCCCCAGCATTTT
TRBJ2-7 | - | - | TRBV10-3 | CATGDSRGEQYF | TGTGCCACTGGGGACTCCCGAGGGGAGCAGTACTTC
TRBJ1-5 | - | - | TRBV15 | CATSRDRGSNQPQHF | TGTGCCACCAGCAGAGACAGGGGTAGCAATCAGCCCCAGCATTTT
TRBJ1-2 | - | - | TRBV4-1 | CASSSGGEGKDYGYTF | TGCGCCAGCAGCTCCGGGGGGGAGGGTAAGGACTATGGCTACACCTTC
TRBJ2-7 | - | - | TRBV30 | CAWSGGWTVADSYEQYF | TGTGCCTGGAGTGGCGGGTGGACGGTAGCGGACTCCTACGAGCAGTACTTC
TRBJ2-1 | TRBD2 | - | TRBV25-1 | CASSESRTSGGAGNEQFF | TGTGCCAGCAGTGAAAGCAGGACTAGCGGGGGGGCCGGCAATGAGCAGTTCTTC
TRBJ1-4 | TRBD1 | - | TRBV5-1 | CASSQDRGRLGEKLFF | TGCGCCAGCAGCCAGGACAGGGGGAGATTAGGTGAAAAACTGTTTTTT
TRBJ2-5 | TRBD2 | - | TRBV7-9 | CASSPRVAGKETQYF | TGTGCCAGCAGCCCCCGCGTAGCGGGGAAAGAGACCCAGTACTTC
TRBJ2-5 | - | - | TRBV7-3 | CASSLYNQETQYF | TGTGCCAGCAGCTTATACAACCAAGAGACCCAGTACTTC
TRBJ2-2 | TRBD1 | - | TRBV18 | CASSPPGQGIGELFF | TGTGCCAGCTCACCACCGGGACAGGGGATCGGGGAGCTGTTTTTT
TRBJ2-6 | - | - | TRBV6-5 | CASSYEPGANVLTF | TGTGCCAGCAGTTACGAGCCTGGGGCCAACGTCCTGACTTTC
TRBJ2-5 | - | few | TRBV5-4 | CASSLALQETQYF | TGTGCCAGCAGCTTGGCCCTTCAAGAGACCCAGTACTTC
TRBJ1-3 | - | - | TRBV5-1 | CASSTLTGFGNTIYF | TGCGCCAGCAGCACACTTACAGGGTTTGGAAACACCATATATTTT
TRBJ2-5 | - | - | TRBV5-4 | CASSSKAPSETQYF | TGTGCCAGCAGCTCTAAAGCGCCCTCCGAGACCCAGTACTTC
TRBJ2-3 | - | - | TRBV7-6 | CASSLGPAGQLADTQYF | TGTGCCAGCAGCTTAGGGCCCGCGGGACAGTTAGCAGATACGCAGTATTTT
TRBJ1-2 | - | - | TRBV2 | CASRAGPGYTF | TGTGCCAGCAGAGCAGGGCCCGGCTACACCTTC
TRBJ1-6 | TRBD1 | - | TRBV10-3 | CAISEARTGNNSPLHF | TGTGCCATCAGTGAGGCTCGGACAGGGAATAATTCACCCCTCCACTTT
TRBJ2-7 | - | - | TRBV6-6 | CASSLTGYDGYEQYF | TGTGCCAGCAGTTTAACAGGGTATGACGGCTACGAGCAGTACTTC
TRBJ1-1 | - | - | TRBV13 | CASSLPQGLNTEAFF | TGTGCCAGCAGCTTACCTCAGGGGTTGAACACTGAAGCTTTCTTT
TRBJ2-1 | - | once | TRBV6-5 | CASSYRLVQNYNEQFF | TGTGCCAGCAGTTACCGCCTCGTACAGAACTACAATGAGCAGTTCTTC
TRBJ1-1 | - | - | TRBV9 | CASSVGDSSNTEAFF | TGTGCCAGCAGCGTAGGTGACAGTTCGAACACTGAAGCTTTCTTT
TRBJ1-2 | - | - | TRBV9 | CASSVGGQLYGYTF | TGTGCCAGCAGCGTAGGGGGACAACTCTATGGCTACACCTTC
TRBJ1-1 | - | - | TRBV18 | CASSLQGTNTEAFF | TGTGCCAGCTCGCTACAGGGTACGAACACTGAAGCTTTCTTT
TRBJ2-7 | - | - | TRBV30 | CAWSVQGYEQYF | TGTGCCTGGAGTGTTCAGGGGTACGAGCAGTACTTC
TRBJ2-2 | TRBD2 | - | TRBV7-2 | CASRFSGGDSNTGELFF | TGTGCCAGCAGGTTTAGCGGGGGGGACTCGAACACCGGGGAGCTGTTTTTT
TRBJ1-1 | - | - | TRBV18 | CASSPGGGEAFF | TGTGCCAGCTCACCCGGAGGAGGTGAAGCTTTCTTT
TRBJ2-2 | - | - | TRBV6-1 | CASSELLGPGELFF | TGTGCCAGCAGTGAGCTACTGGGGCCCGGGGAGCTGTTTTTT
TRBJ2-7 | - | - | TRBV11-2 | CASSPLSSYEQYF | TGTGCCAGCAGCCCCCTCAGCTCCTACGAGCAGTACTTC
TRBJ1-2 | - | few | TRBV7-6 | CASSLALAGRGNGYTF | TGTGCCAGCAGCTTAGCTTTGGCAGGACGGGGTAATGGCTACACCTTC
TRBJ1-5 | TRBD1 | few | TRBV2 | CASSGQGTNQPQHF | TGTGCCAGCAGTGGACAGGGCACGAATCAGCCCCAGCATTTT
TRBJ2-3 | TRBD2 | once | TRBV6-4 | CASSDSSGGPMDTQYF | TGTGCCAGCAGTGACTCAAGCGGGGGACCTATGGATACGCAGTATTTT
TRBJ2-7 | TRBD1 | - | TRBV18 | CASSHGQGPYEQYF | TGTGCCAGCTCACACGGACAGGGCCCCTACGAGCAGTACTTC
TRBJ1-6 | TRBD1 | - | TRBV7-6 | CASSLMAQGTDSPLHF | TGTGCCAGCAGCTTGATGGCACAGGGGACGGATTCACCCCTCCACTTT
TRBJ2-7 | TRBD1 | - | TRBV5-5 | CASSSQQGARYEQYF | TGTGCCAGCAGCTCCCAACAGGGGGCGCGGTACGAGCAGTACTTC
TRBJ2-7 | TRBD1 | - | TRBV7-9 | CASSSPGQGVHSYEQYF | TGTGCCAGCAGCTCCCCGGGACAGGGGGTCCACTCCTACGAGCAGTACTTC
TRBJ2-7 | - | - | TRBV29-1 | CSVESQGPYEQYF | TGCAGCGTTGAATCCCAGGGGCCATACGAGCAGTACTTC